This T cell receptor beta chain was sequenced in a study of response to subunit inactivated influenza vaccine. The table lists this clonotype with a few counts. TCRdb reanalysed the RT-PCR reads using MiXCR and keeps one entry per CDR3 protein. The data contain about 170,000 distinct CDR3 sequences, over 9.5% of them seen just once; the ten biggest clones take up 25% to 35%. This CDR3 region has 14 residues. The germline V gene encodes CDR1 MDHEN and CDR2 SYDVKM. J was trimmed by 6 bases and V by 7 bases; bases with no gene match: 8. The data also belong to a second study, concerning T cells expressing NK-cell markers. That study reports: 5'RACE template switching built TCR beta cDNA with unique molecular identifiers.

This clonotype originated in a man between 50 and 59 years old who received an inactivated influenza vaccine. The source material was CD8+ T cells sorted from PBMCs, sampled 11 to 12 days after vaccination. V gene TRBV28 combines with J gene TRBJ2-2, with 7 nucleotides matching TRBD2. The CDR3: CASTLLREAGELFF. The DNA of the CDR3 is TGTGCCAGCACCTTACTCCGGGAGGCCGGGGAGCTGTTTTTT. Based on the CDR3 plus reference TRBV28 and TRBJ2-2, the full variable domain is DVKVTQSSRYLVKRTGEKVFLECVQDMDHENMFWYRQDPGLGLRLIYFSYDVKMKEKGDIPEGYSVSREKKERFSLILESASTNQTSMYLCASTLLREAGELFFGEGSRLTVL.